This paragraph reports one T cell receptor beta chain. Other DNA sequences of this sample code for an identical CDR3. This CDR3 has 14 amino acids. Looked up from germline, CDR1 is SGDLS and CDR2 is YYNGEE. The germline V and J ends were trimmed by 2 bases and 5 bases, with 14 bases remaining between them. This sample stems from a study of blood T cell repertoires in COVID-19. Turning to the study itself: Sites across the United States, Italy and Spain contributed samples from acute and convalescent COVID-19. In each case, the material was cDNA or gDNA derived from T cells, B-cell-depleted T cells, or PBMCs.

Clones were read by immunoSEQ multiplex PCR, and TCRdb kept only the in-frame ones, dropping some. This sample carries about 130,000 clones, around 87% of them seen once, and the ten largest clones take about 3.6%. The J gene is TRBJ2-7, the V gene TRBV9; D may be TRBD1 (5 bases). The receptor was isolated from a woman in her sixties with acute or convalescent COVID-19. The source material was peripheral blood. The CDR3 region has the DNA TGTGCCAGCAGCGTTTCAGGGTCTTCCGACGAGCAGTACTTC. This sequence encodes CASSVSGSSDEQYF.